Below, 22 T cell receptor beta chains from the same sample are listed, as sequenced in a study of CD8 T cells in ankylosing spondylitis. Via MiXCR, TCRdb re-called the 5' RACE reads, giving one row per CDR3 protein. The table lists 75,000 to 95,000 distinct CDR3 sequences, around 8.5% of them singletons, with roughly 29% in the top ten. Study-level findings and limits: Typical of ankylosing spondylitis blood, it appeared, was a TCR beta motif of about eight highly homologous variants.

These receptors lack a known antigen. Sequenced sample: blood, either unsorted or a sorted T cell fraction (not recorded which). These receptor sequences come from a male donor with ankylosing spondylitis.

The V and J genes are TRBV20-1 and TRBJ2-1, with 14 bases fitting TRBD2. V gave up 7 bases and J gave up 4 bases; unmatched junction bases: 12. CDR3 size: 17 residues. Germline-derived CDR1 and CDR2 are DFQATT and SNEGSKA (reference sequence). The chain's CDR3 is CSGGGTSGSETYNEQFF. Written as DNA, the CDR3 is TGCAGTGGGGGGGGGACTAGCGGGAGTGAAACATACAATGAGCAGTTCTTC.

The sample holds a few counts of this clonotype. The CDR3 DNA is TGTGCCAGCAACCCAGCGGGAGCGGGAAATGAGCAGTTCTTC. Translating it yields CASNPAGAGNEQFF. V gene TRBV7-9 combines with J gene TRBJ2-1; 8 bases line up with TRBD2. V gave up 7 bases and J gave up 7 bases; unmatched junction bases: 9. CDR1 and CDR2 (germline): SEHNR, FQNEAQ (reference sequence). This CDR3 comprises 14 residues.

This clonotype was recorded many times. CDR3 sequence reads: CASSESWGSYNEQFF. Here the CDR3 DNA reads TGCGCCAGCAGTGAGTCCTGGGGCTCCTACAATGAGCAGTTCTTC. V gene TRBV10-2 combines with J gene TRBJ2-1; no clear D gene. V lost 0 bases to trimming and J lost 0 bases, with 6 bases between them. Germline CDR1 is WSHSY and CDR2 is SAAADI. The CDR3 extends over 15 amino acids.

Many counts were recorded for this clonotype. The chain joins TRBV27 to TRBJ2-7; no reliable D call. Between the trimmed V and J ends, which lost 8 bases and 4 bases, there was a span of 9 bases. The CDR3 is 11 residues long. Germline V gene lookup returns CDR1 MNHEY and CDR2 SMNVEV (reference sequence). This CDR3 is CASGLKYEQYF. As DNA, the CDR3 is TGTGCCAGCGGCCTTAAATACGAGCAGTACTTC.

This clonotype appeared many times. The chain uses TRBV12-3 or TRBV12-4 and TRBJ2-7; D is unresolved. The CDR3 sequence is 12 residues long. With 3 bases removed from V and 4 bases from J, the gap between germline ends came to 7 bases. CDR3 loop: CASSFQVYEQYF. Written as DNA, the CDR3 is TGTGCCAGCAGTTTCCAGGTATACGAGCAGTACTTC.

This clonotype was seen repeatedly, ten times or more. The genes are TRBV25-1 and TRBJ2-7; 8 bases are shared with TRBD1. V lost 6 bases and J lost 3; bases outside the gene matches: 4. Germline V gives CDR1 MGHDK, CDR2 SYGVNS. The CDR3 loop spans 13 amino acids. CDR3 loop: CASSGTGRYEQYV. The CDR3 nucleotides are TGTGCCAGCAGCGGGACAGGACGCTACGAGCAGTACGTC.

This clonotype was seen at least ten times. J is TRBJ2-7 and V is TRBV11-2, with 10 bases that match TRBD1. This CDR3 region has 13 residues. Per germline, CDR1 SGHAT and CDR2 FQNNGV. The junction had 1 base not matched to a gene; V was cut back by 3 bases and J by 5 bases. DNA for the CDR3: TGTGCCAGCAGCTTCGACAGGGGGCACGAGCAGTACTTC. It yields the protein CASSFDRGHEQYF.

The chain joins TRBV5-1 to TRBJ2-1; 9 bases agree with TRBD1. Germline V gene data show CDR1 as SGHRS and CDR2 as YFSETQ. V shed 4 bases, J shed 6 bases, and the junction held 8 bases outside the gene matches. This CDR3 comprises 15 residues. The CDR3 protein is CASSESQGALNEQFF. CDR3 in DNA: TGCGCCAGCAGCGAGTCACAGGGGGCCCTCAATGAGCAGTTCTTC.

This clonotype was picked up many times. V usage is TRBV12-3 or TRBV12-4 and J usage is TRBJ2-1; D not resolved. Trimming shortened V by 1 base and J by 2 bases, and 6 bases separated the two germline ends. The CDR3 contains 14 residues. Written as DNA, the CDR3 is TGTGCCAGCAGTTTAGTGGGCACCTACAATGAGCAGTTCTTC. Translated: CASSLVGTYNEQFF.

This clonotype was observed at least ten times. The chain uses TRBV12-3 or TRBV12-4 and TRBJ2-5; TRBD1 is a possible D gene (6 bases). Trimming left V 5 bases short and J 5 bases short, with 12 bases between. The CDR3 consists of 13 residues. The CDR3 loop reads CASSPYRAETQYF. The CDR3, as DNA: TGTGCCAGCAGTCCTTACAGGGCTGAGACCCAGTACTTC.

This clonotype was seen a few times. V usage is TRBV10-3 and J usage is TRBJ2-3, with 9 bases identical to TRBD2. Germline CDR1 and CDR2: ENHRY and SYGVKD. The CDR3 has 14 residues. The trim removed 5 bases at V and 2 bases at J, leaving 2 bases unmatched. CDR3 in amino acids: CAISLAGVTDTQYF. The CDR3 coding sequence is TGTGCCATCAGTTTAGCGGGAGTCACAGATACGCAGTATTTT.

A few counts support this clonotype. V usage is TRBV5-4 and J usage is TRBJ2-7, with TRBD1 identical over 8 bases. The CDR3 extends over 15 amino acids. With V trimmed by 3 bases and J by 5 bases, 10 bases remained unmatched. CDR1 and CDR2 (germline): SGHNT, YYREEE (reference sequence). As DNA, the CDR3 is TGTGCCAGCAGCTATGCCGACAGGGGTAAAGACGAGCAGTACTTC. Residues: CASSYADRGKDEQYF.

V gene TRBV3-1 combines with J gene TRBJ2-1; D might be TRBD1 or TRBD2, each matching 5 bases. V lost 0 bases to trimming and J lost 3 bases, with 30 bases between them. The germline V gene has CDR1 LGHDT and CDR2 YNNKEL (reference sequence). The CDR3 has 22 amino acids. The CDR3 here is CASSQEKLTGPLPLTRYNEQFF. DNA of the CDR3: TGTGCCAGCAGCCAAGAGAAGCTTACGGGACCTTTACCCCTCACTCGCTACAATGAGCAGTTCTTC.

This clonotype was recorded many times. The CDR3 loop reads CASSGTGGDSPLHF. The CDR3 DNA reads TGTGCCAGCAGTGGGACAGGGGGCGATTCACCCCTCCACTTT. V is TRBV12-3 or TRBV12-4 and J is TRBJ1-6, with TRBD1 matching over 12 bases. This CDR3 is built from 14 residues. With V trimmed by 5 bases and J by 8 bases, 1 base remained unmatched.

The chain has TRBV20-1 and TRBJ2-1, with 10 bases matching TRBD2. Germline values: CDR1 DFQATT, CDR2 SNEGSKA (reference sequence). CDR3 size: 15 residues. With 0 bases clipped from V and 8 bases from J, the junction kept 7 bases outside the gene matches. The CDR3 coding sequence is TGCAGTGCTAGAGACCCTAGCGGGAGTTTCTATGAGCAGTTCTTC. It encodes CSARDPSGSFYEQFF.

This clonotype showed up just a few times. V usage is TRBV7-6 and J usage is TRBJ2-2; TRBD1 might be the D (6 bases). CDR3 length: 14 residues. Germline CDR1 is SGHVS and CDR2 is FNYEAQ. Trimming shortened V by 4 bases and J by 7 bases, and 13 bases separated the two germline ends. CDR3 sequence (DNA): TGTGCCAGCAGCTCCCCCCAGGGGTTCGGGGAGCTGTTTTTT. Residues: CASSSPQGFGELFF. The variable domain in full, with the rest retrieved from reference TRBV7-6 and TRBJ2-2, is GAGVSQSPRYKVTKRGQDVALRCDPISGHVSLYWYRQALGQGPEFLTYFNYEAQQDKSGLPNDRFSAERPEGSISTLTIQRTEQRDSAMYRCASSSPQGFGELFFGEGSRLTVL.

This clonotype was counted only a few times. The J gene is TRBJ2-5, the V gene TRBV7-2; perhaps D is TRBD1 or TRBD2 (5 bases each). Germline V gene sequence: CDR1 SGHTA, CDR2 FQGNSA. With 5 bases removed from V and 0 bases from J, the gap between germline ends came to 16 bases. The CDR3 contains 16 residues. CDR3 sequence reads: CASSPRDPGYQETQYF. CDR3 sequence (DNA): TGTGCCAGCAGCCCTCGGGACCCAGGGTACCAAGAGACCCAGTACTTC.

This clonotype was counted many times. The chain combines TRBV7-6 with TRBJ2-1; 12 bases fit TRBD2. The junction had 4 bases not matched to a gene; V was cut back by 0 bases and J by 7 bases. The germline CDR1 and CDR2 sequences are SGHVS and FNYEAQ. CDR3 size: 16 residues. The CDR3 region has the DNA TGTGCCAGCAGCTTAGCGACTAGCGGGAGCCGGAATGAGCAGTTCTTC. Encoded protein: CASSLATSGSRNEQFF.

This clonotype was detected ten times or more. This rearrangement joins TRBV5-6 to TRBJ1-1; maybe TRBD1 (6 bases). Trimming took off 4 bases at V and 7 bases at J, with 14 bases between the two ends. The CDR3 extends over 13 amino acids. Germline V CDR1 and CDR2: SGHDT, YYEEEE. This CDR3 is CASSPRGRGEAFF. CDR3 DNA sequence: TGTGCCAGCAGCCCCAGGGGTAGGGGTGAAGCTTTCTTT.

Many counts were recorded for this clonotype. The genes are TRBV27 and TRBJ1-2; no firm D call. The CDR3 contains 16 residues. Trimming cost V 1 base and J 2 bases, with 14 bases left between them. Per the germline V gene, CDR1 is MNHEY and CDR2 is SMNVEV (reference sequence). The CDR3 loop is CASSLLGPFSNYGYTF. In DNA form, the CDR3 reads TGTGCCAGCAGTTTATTAGGGCCATTCTCCAACTATGGCTACACCTTC.

The chain uses TRBV4-1 and TRBJ1-1; D is undetermined. Trimming pared 0 bases from V and 1 base from J, leaving 9 bases between. The length of the CDR3 is 15 residues. Per the germline V gene, CDR1 is MGHRA and CDR2 is YSYEKL. The DNA for the CDR3 is TGCGCCAGCAGCCAAGACGTGAGGGCGAACACTGAAGCTTTCTTT. Its translation is CASSQDVRANTEAFF.

This clonotype was detected ten times or more. The J gene is TRBJ2-3, the V gene TRBV5-1; TRBD2 agrees at 11 bases. The CDR3 is 15 residues long. With V trimmed by 4 bases and J by 5 bases, 6 bases remained unmatched. Germline values: CDR1 SGHRS, CDR2 YFSETQ. CDR3 amino acids: CASSLTSGIIDTQYF. As DNA, the CDR3 is TGCGCCAGCAGCCTGACTAGCGGGATAATAGATACGCAGTATTTT. Combining the CDR3 with reference TRBV5-1 and TRBJ2-3 gives the whole variable domain KAGVTQTPRYLIKTRGQQVTLSCSPISGHRSVSWYQQTPGQGLQFLFEYFSETQRNKGNFPGRFSGRQFSNSRSEMNVSTLELGDSALYLCASSLTSGIIDTQYFGPGTRLTVL.